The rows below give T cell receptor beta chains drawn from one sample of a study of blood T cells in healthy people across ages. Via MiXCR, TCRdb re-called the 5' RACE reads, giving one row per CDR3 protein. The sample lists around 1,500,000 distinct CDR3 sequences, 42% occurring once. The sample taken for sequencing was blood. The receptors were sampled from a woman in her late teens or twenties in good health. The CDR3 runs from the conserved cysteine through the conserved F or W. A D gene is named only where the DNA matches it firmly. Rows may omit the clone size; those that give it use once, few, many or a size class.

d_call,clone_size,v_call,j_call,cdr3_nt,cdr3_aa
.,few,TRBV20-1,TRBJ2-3,TGCAGTGCTAGAGATCAGGGGCCAGGCAGGGGCACAGATACGCAGTATTTT,CSARDQGPGRGTDTQYF
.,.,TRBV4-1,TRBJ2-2,TGCGCCAGCAGCCAAGAGATTACAGGCACCGGGGAGCTGTTTTTT,CASSQEITGTGELFF
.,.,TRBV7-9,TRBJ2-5,TGTGCCAGCAGCCTAGCCGTCCGAATGCGGGAGACCCAGTACTTC,CASSLAVRMRETQYF
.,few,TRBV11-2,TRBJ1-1,TGTGCCAGCAGCTCGGGCCTGGGGGGAATAACTGAAGCTTTCTTT,CASSSGLGGITEAFF
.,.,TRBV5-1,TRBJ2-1,TGCGCCAGCAGCCTCATGGGGAGCGTTCGGGAGCAGTTCTTC,CASSLMGSVREQFF
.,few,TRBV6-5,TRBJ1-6,TGTGCCAGCAGTTACTCGGTCGAGGGCATTCCACCCCTCCACTTT,CASSYSVEGIPPLHF
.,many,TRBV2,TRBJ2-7,TGTGCCAGCAGAGACGGGGCCTCCTACGAGCAGTACTTC,CASRDGASYEQYF
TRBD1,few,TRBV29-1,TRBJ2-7,TGCAGCGTTGAGTGGACAGGATCCGCCTACGAGCAGTACTTC,CSVEWTGSAYEQYF
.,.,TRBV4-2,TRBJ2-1,TGTGCCGGCAGCCAAGGAATGGCGGGGGCTTACAATGAGCAGTTCTTC,CAGSQGMAGAYNEQFF
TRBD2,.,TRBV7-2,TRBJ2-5,TGTGCCAGCAGCTTAGGATTGGCTAGCGGACAAGAGACCCAGTACTTC,CASSLGLASGQETQYF
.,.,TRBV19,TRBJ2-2,TGTGCCAGTAGTATCAGCTATTCCGGGGAGCTGTTTTTT,CASSISYSGELFF